Below, one TCR beta chain is given with its context. This sample is drawn from a study of OX40 agonist ivuxolimab in advanced cancers. TCRdb keeps only in-frame clones here, not all; method: immunoSEQ multiplex PCR. The data contain roughly 35,000 clones, 70% to 85% of them singletons. This specimen consisted of CD4+ or CD8+ T cells sorted from blood, obtained in a trial of the OX40 agonist ivuxolimab. This receptor was taken from an adult with an advanced solid tumor such as melanoma, head and neck, liver or kidney cancer.

DNA for the CDR3: TGTGCCAGCAGTCCCGGACAGGGGGGTTCACCCCTCCACTTT. It translates to CASSPGQGGSPLHF. V is TRBV6-6 and J is TRBJ1-6; 10 nucleotides agree with TRBD1. CDR3 length equals 14 residues. The V gene end was trimmed by 5 bases and the J gene end by 9 bases; junction bases not matched to a gene: 4. Germline values: CDR1 MNHNY, CDR2 SVGAGI (reference sequence).